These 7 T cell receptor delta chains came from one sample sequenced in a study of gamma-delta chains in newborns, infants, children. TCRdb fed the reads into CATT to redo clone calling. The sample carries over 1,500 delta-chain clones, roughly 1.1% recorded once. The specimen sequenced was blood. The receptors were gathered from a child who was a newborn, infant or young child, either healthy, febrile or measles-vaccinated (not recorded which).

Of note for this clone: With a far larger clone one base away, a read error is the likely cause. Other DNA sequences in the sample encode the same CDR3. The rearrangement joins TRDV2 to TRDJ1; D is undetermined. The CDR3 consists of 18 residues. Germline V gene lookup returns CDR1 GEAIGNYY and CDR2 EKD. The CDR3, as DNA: TGTGCCTGTGACCCCGTGGGCAGTTCGGAAGGGAACACTGATAAACTCATCTTT. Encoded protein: CACDPVGSSEGNTDKLIF.

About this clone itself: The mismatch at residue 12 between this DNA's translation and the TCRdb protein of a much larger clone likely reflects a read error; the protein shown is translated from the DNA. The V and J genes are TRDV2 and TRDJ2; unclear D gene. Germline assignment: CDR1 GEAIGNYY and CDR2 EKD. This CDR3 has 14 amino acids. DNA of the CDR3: TGTGCCTGTGGCACTCCCTCCCGGGCAGCACAAATCTTCTTT. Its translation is CACGTPSRAAQIFF.

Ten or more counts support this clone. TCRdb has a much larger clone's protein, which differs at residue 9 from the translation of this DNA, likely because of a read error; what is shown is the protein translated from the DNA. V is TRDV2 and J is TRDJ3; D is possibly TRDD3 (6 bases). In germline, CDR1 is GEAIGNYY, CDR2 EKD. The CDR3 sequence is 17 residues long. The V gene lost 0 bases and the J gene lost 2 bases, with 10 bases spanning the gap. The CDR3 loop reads CACDTVLGPWDTRQMFF. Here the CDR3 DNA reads TGTGCCTGTGACACCGTACTGGGCCCCTGGGACACCCGACAGATGTTTTTC.

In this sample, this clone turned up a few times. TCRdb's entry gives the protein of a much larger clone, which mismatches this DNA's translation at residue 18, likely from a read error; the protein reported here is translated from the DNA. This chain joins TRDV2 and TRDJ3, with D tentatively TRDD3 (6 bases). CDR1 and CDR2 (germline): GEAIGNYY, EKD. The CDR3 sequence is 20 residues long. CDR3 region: CACDTIASGISSWDTRQTFF. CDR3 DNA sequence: TGTGCCTGTGACACCATAGCCTCGGGGATCAGCTCCTGGGACACCCGACAGACGTTTTTC.

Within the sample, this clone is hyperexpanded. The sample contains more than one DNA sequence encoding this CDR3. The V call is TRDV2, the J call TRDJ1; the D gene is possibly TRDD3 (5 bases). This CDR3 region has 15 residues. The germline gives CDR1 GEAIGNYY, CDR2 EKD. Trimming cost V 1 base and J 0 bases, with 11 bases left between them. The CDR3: CACDTLGPNTDKLIF. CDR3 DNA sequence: TGTGCCTGTGACACTCTGGGCCCGAACACCGATAAACTCATCTTT.

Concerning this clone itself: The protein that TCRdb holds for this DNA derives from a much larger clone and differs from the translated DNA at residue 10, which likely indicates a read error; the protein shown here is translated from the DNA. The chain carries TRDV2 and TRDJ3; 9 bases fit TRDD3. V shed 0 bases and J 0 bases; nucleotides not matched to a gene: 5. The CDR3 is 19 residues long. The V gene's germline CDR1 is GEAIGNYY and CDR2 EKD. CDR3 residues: CACDTVLGDISWDTRQMFF. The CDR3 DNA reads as TGTGCCTGTGACACCGTACTGGGGGACATCTCCTGGGACACCCGACAGATGTTTTTC.

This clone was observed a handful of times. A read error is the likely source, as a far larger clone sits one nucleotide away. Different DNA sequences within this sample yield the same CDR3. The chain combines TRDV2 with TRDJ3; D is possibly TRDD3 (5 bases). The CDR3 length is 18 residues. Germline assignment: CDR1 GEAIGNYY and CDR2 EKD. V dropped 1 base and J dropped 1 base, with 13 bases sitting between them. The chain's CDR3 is CACDTVMGRSWDTRQMFF. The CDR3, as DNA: TGTGCCTGTGACACTGTGATGGGGAGATCCTGGGACACCCGACAGATGTTTTTC.